Reported below is one T cell receptor (beta chain). This entry belongs to a study of control samples from healthy donors and cancer patients. The CDR3 totals 14 residues. The germline gives CDR1 SGHVS, CDR2 FQNEAQ. With 6 bases clipped from V and 4 bases from J, the junction kept 6 bases outside the gene matches. The assay was immunoSEQ multiplex PCR, and TCRdb's table has in-frame clones only and misses some. The sample consists of about 180,000 clones, around 90% of them appearing once. The sequence was obtained from a woman aged 45-65 years in good health. Sequencing was done on a sample of blood. The V call is TRBV7-8, the J call TRBJ1-1, with TRBD1 matching over 9 bases. CDR3 loop: CASRGGQGVTEAFF. As DNA, the CDR3 is TGTGCCAGCAGAGGGGGACAGGGAGTCACTGAAGCTTTCTTT.